This entry is about one T cell receptor beta chain. Its antigen is currently not known. No base qualities exist here, and no much larger clone lies one base off it. The protocol used for the library was the immunoSEQ multiplex PCR assay. A mixture of 60 forward primers for TCR Vbeta segments and 13 reverse primers for TCR Jbeta segments was used in the multiplex PCR. The CDR3 region of rearranged TCR beta genes was amplified from genomic DNA with a multiplex PCR assay. Amplified TCR beta libraries were sequenced as 87-base-pair reads on the Illumina HiSeq System. The published analysis was carried out like this. Across the 640 or so repertoires, a later analysis counted 78 million or so unique TCR beta chains, roughly 11 million of which were shared by at least two donors. Raw reads were error-corrected and collapsed into unique sequences by a nearest-neighbor algorithm in which closely related sequences were merged to remove PCR and sequencing errors. To assign V, D and J gene segments, CDR3 sequences were aligned to IMGT reference sequences. For a sequence to be retained, a match of at least six nucleotides to both a V gene segment and a J gene segment was required. A rearrangement counted as productive if the CDR3 had no stop codons and remained in frame with V and J, and every other rearrangement counted as non-productive. Following IMGT convention, CDR3 was defined as the stretch from the second conserved V-encoded cysteine to the conserved J-encoded phenylalanine. The earlier analysis of approximately 590 of the donors excluded any sequence lacking an unambiguous match to a single V gene segment. In an earlier analysis of approximately 590 of the donors, V segments were called functional above 56.7% productive rearrangements and were called segregating when the between-donor standard deviation exceeded 5%. A statistical classification framework was built to diagnose cytomegalovirus status from the catalog of TCR beta chain sequences. A later analysis assigned V and J genes by comparing TCR nucleotide sequences with IMGT/GENE-DB human TR gene sequences. A later analysis assigned CDR3 sequences and most-parsimonious VDJ recombination scenarios with the TCRdist pipeline. In a later analysis, each TCR beta chain was defined by its CDR3 amino acid sequence together with its V-gene family, and reads without a unique V-gene family were excluded. A later analysis removed 592 highly shared, low-generation-probability nucleotide sequences to deal with suspected cross-contamination and a sequencing artifact. A later analysis calculated a clonal expansion index for each public chain from normalized within-repertoire ranks of inferred template counts. In a later analysis, generation probabilities were computed with a VDJ recombination model fitted to out-of-frame rearrangements, and the resulting probabilities were checked against IGoR. In a later analysis, TCR-TCR, TCR-HLA and TCR-CMV co-occurrence was scored with hypergeometric tests, and a repertoire-size bias correction was applied to TCR pairs. In a later analysis, false discovery rates were estimated by permuting HLA or CMV assignments 20 times. In a later analysis, co-occurring TCRs were grouped using DBSCAN, with TCRdist sequence similarity added in when clustering inside HLA-allele-positive subsets. Repertoires with fewer than 30,000 or more than 120,000 public chains were left out of co-occurrence clustering, as were a handful of repertoires with anomalous nucleotide sharing. Entries here come from immuneACCESS through TCRdb and include only in-frame sequences with V and J called. Some clones fail to appear in such tables; in the studies checked, an unresolved V gene covers under half of the shortfall, and the cause of the remainder is unknown. Clone size and V and J calls were adopted from that table, with D and trimming inferred from the DNA. Counted in this sample were 150,000 to 200,000 clones; around 90% of them appeared once. The ten largest make up roughly 1.7% of the sample.

The data derive from a study of cytomegalovirus exposure and HLA in healthy donors (dated by TCRdb to the late 2010s). Context from the whole study: In an earlier analysis of approximately 500 of the donors, 250 to 350 Gb of sequence data and 117 million unique TCR beta sequences from roughly 180 million T cells were reported. Approximately 310 gigabases of sequencing data and 70 million to 100 million unique TCR sequences were included in an early release covering about 700 HLA-typed donors. Among the roughly 400 genotyped donors, approximately 77% belonged to the genetic ancestry cluster associated with self-reported Caucasian donors. The study was designed to test whether signatures of past pathogen exposure could be identified by cataloging public T cell receptors. The T cell repertoires of under 700 subjects were profiled by immunosequencing and related to cytomegalovirus serostatus. In addition to the first cohort of about 650 subjects, a separate validation cohort of some 120 different subjects was used. To predict cytomegalovirus infection status, the study brought together high-throughput TCR immunosequencing, statistical association of individual TCRs with disease status, and machine learning. A later analysis re-examined previously published TCR beta repertoires from about 700 donors and added high-resolution HLA genotyping to investigate patterns of TCR occurrence. Rather than drawing on any new phenotypic data, the later analysis identified candidate immune exposures from TCR beta sequences and the way those sequences occurred across donors. An earlier analysis of approximately 580 of the donors used high-throughput TCR beta sequencing to judge whether each TCR beta V gene segment behaved as functional or pseudogenic. Alongside the repertoire data, information on donor age, sex, ethnicity and CMV serostatus was compiled. In a later genetic analysis, genome-wide SNP genotypes for about 55% of the 666 donors were used, and that subset was treated as a discovery cohort. All discovery cohort repertoires had been generated on a single sequencing platform. HLA typing covered class I and class II loci at four-digit resolution. Typing coverage varied by locus: about 620-640 donors for A, B, C, DRB1 and DQB1; roughly 520 for DQA1; around 570 for DPA1; 400 to 480 for DPB1. Roughly 5 DR-DQ haplotypes were handled as single units for association and clustering, since linkage in the cohort was strong. Among 300 to 450 genotyped donors of the cohort, an average of roughly 240,000 unique TCR beta nucleotide sequences were sequenced per donor, around 20% of them non-productive.

The cohort was made up of 666 healthy bone marrow donors. All cohort members were sampled while nominally healthy, although unrecorded immune exposures were likely present. The donor was CMV seronegative and belonged to the group of 320 or so seronegative cohort members. A peripheral blood sample was provided by each donor, and peripheral blood mononuclear cells were used for TCR beta sequencing. The Qiagen DNeasy Blood Extraction Kit was used to extract genomic DNA from the blood cell samples. Overall study outcomes, separate from this receptor: Specific HLA alleles were associated with roughly 16,000 TCR beta sequences at a false discovery rate of 0.05 in a later analysis. A later genetic analysis reported fewer N-insertions in productive TCRs among donors in an Asian-associated ancestry cluster than the approximately 700-donor mean. An earlier analysis of some 560 of the donors showed that most TCR beta V segments appeared in productive rearrangements either about 90% or about 30% of the time, which broadly matched IMGT annotations. A further reported finding was that TCR beta sequences accurately predicted the HLA-A and HLA-B alleles for most subjects in the first cohort. A few of the identified cytomegalovirus-associated TCR beta chains were confirmed in vitro to be specific for cytomegalovirus antigens. When HLA alleles, especially DR and DQ, strongly co-occurred, TCR associations were difficult to assign to individual alleles. The classifier was reported to diagnose cytomegalovirus status with high specificity and sensitivity in both the original cohort and the validation cohort. HLA typing was unavailable for some donors at each locus, so association tests used only the typed subset. Approximately 18 rarely observed V segments, including chromosome 9 orphons, were excluded from the earlier analysis of approximately 500 of the donors because counts were too low. An association between a missense DCLRE1C variant and V-gene and J-gene trimming of TCR beta chains was found in a later genetic analysis and replicated in an independent cohort. In the study, around 160 TCR beta chains were listed as associated with cytomegalovirus. In a later analysis, several top co-occurrence clusters were reported to appear linked to parvovirus B19, influenza, CMV and Epstein-Barr virus. The authors suggested that the approach could potentially be generalized to other disease states and immunological phenotypes. In a later analysis, the rate of TCR association differed among HLA loci, with DRB1 alleles having the most associated TCRs and HLA-C alleles having the fewest. Linkage disequilibrium might explain the correlated functional status among segregating V segments, but an unknown experimental factor could not be excluded. The presence/absence analyses assumed that sequencing depth was roughly uniform across donors, and that assumption may not be true. Compared with equally common non-associated chains, HLA-associated TCR beta chains in a later analysis were more clonally expanded and had lower generation probabilities. Most TCR sequences were seen in very few donors, while some public TCRs were found in many individuals. This cohort had only TCR beta chains sequenced, and the lack of alpha or paired-chain data limited which features could be detected. A group of highly shared sequence variants was considered likely to be a technical artifact of the sequencing pipeline. A later analysis found that most CMV-associated TCR beta chains appeared HLA-restricted, with HLA associations seemingly driven largely by CMV exposure. Immune exposure information for the cohort was limited to CMV serostatus.

The clonotype comes from a woman aged 18-29 years in good health and CMV-seronegative. Sequencing input: PBMCs.

For the CDR3, the sequence is CASSQGPAGTYEQYF. Here is the DNA: TGCGCCAGCAGCCAAGGCCCAGCGGGGACCTACGAGCAGTACTTC. The receptor chain draws on TRBV4-1 and TRBJ2-7, with 7 bases in between that match TRBD2. Trimming accounts for 1 base at V and 2 bases at J, while the number of junction bases matched to no gene is 5. CDR1 and CDR2 are read off the germline V gene as MGHRA and YSYEKL. Taken from cysteine to phenylalanine, the CDR3 has 15 residues. Only the CDR3 region is kept as DNA, spanning 45 bases read in frame from base 1.